Following are 18 T cell receptor beta chains from one sample sequenced in a study of cytomegalovirus exposure and HLA in healthy donors. Amplification used 60 Vbeta primers and 13 Jbeta primers. Profiled with immunoSEQ multiplex PCR; TCRdb holds only in-frame clones, not every one. The table records about 67,000 clones, approximately 92% of them present only once. The sequenced sample consisted of PBMCs. The source is a woman in her thirties in good health and CMV-seropositive.

This chain uses TRBV19 with TRBJ2-7, with D perhaps matching TRBD2 (5 bases). Germline CDR1 is LNHDA and CDR2 is SQIVND (reference sequence). Trimming removed 2 bases at V and 3 bases at J, with 14 bases between. This CDR3 comprises 15 residues. In DNA, the CDR3 is TGTGCCAGTAGTATAACCCTAGCACCACGCTACGAGCAGTACTTC. The encoded protein is CASSITLAPRYEQYF.

V and J are TRBV28 and TRBJ1-1; weak D call: TRBD1 (6 bases). The CDR3 spans 15 residues. Trimming pared 5 bases from V and 1 base from J, leaving 14 bases between. CDR1 is MDHEN, CDR2 SYDVKM, per germline. CDR3 in DNA: TGTGCCAGCAGTCTCCCCGACAGGAGGAACACTGAAGCTTTCTTT. This codes for CASSLPDRRNTEAFF.

The chain links TRBV19 to TRBJ1-2, with a tentative D call TRBD1 (6 bases). Trimming cost V 3 bases and J 9 bases, with 11 bases left between them. The CDR3 is 12 residues long. Germline lookup yields CDR1 LNHDA and CDR2 SQIVND (reference sequence). As DNA, the CDR3 is TGTGCCAGTAGTATCCAGCAGGGGAGCTACACCTTC. It translates to CASSIQQGSYTF.

J is TRBJ2-1 and V is TRBV7-9; D is perhaps TRBD1 (7 bases). CDR3 length: 16 residues. Trimming shortened V by 2 bases and J by 9 bases, and 20 bases separated the two germline ends. Germline V gene data show CDR1 as SEHNR and CDR2 as FQNEAQ (reference sequence). The CDR3 coding sequence is TGTGCCAGCAGCTTAATTGTGAGGGGGCTGGGGGGTGAGCAGTTCTTC. Protein sequence: CASSLIVRGLGGEQFF.

The chain has TRBV5-4 and TRBJ1-2, with a possible D match to TRBD1 (6 bases). V lost 4 bases and J 4 bases, leaving 23 bases between the germline ends. CDR1 SGHNT and CDR2 YYREEE come from the germline V gene (reference sequence). CDR3 size: 17 residues. The CDR3 DNA sequence: TGTGCCAGCAGCCCGGATGGCAGGGGCAGGAGTCCCTATGGCTACACCTTC. Residues: CASSPDGRGRSPYGYTF.

The chain employs TRBV4-1 and TRBJ2-7; TRBD1 might be the D (5 bases). With 3 bases removed from V and 5 bases from J, the gap between germline ends came to 17 bases. Germline V gene lookup returns CDR1 MGHRA and CDR2 YSYEKL. The CDR3 has 15 residues. CDR3 sequence reads: CASSQQDSAMNEQYF. In DNA form, the CDR3 reads TGCGCCAGCAGCCAGCAAGACAGTGCTATGAACGAGCAGTACTTC.

The chain recombines TRBV25-1 with TRBJ2-1; 9 positions match TRBD1. From germline, CDR1 is MGHDK and CDR2 SYGVNS. The CDR3 contains 14 residues. The ends lost 8 bases at V and 4 bases at J; junction bases unmatched: 6. This CDR3 is CASAGDRAYNEQFF. CDR3 coding DNA: TGTGCCAGCGCGGGGGACAGGGCGTACAATGAGCAGTTCTTC.

The genes are TRBV9 and TRBJ2-7; 10 bases fit TRBD2. V gave up 4 bases and J gave up 6 bases; unmatched junction bases: 7. This CDR3 has 14 residues. The germline gives CDR1 SGDLS, CDR2 YYNGEE. CDR3 sequence (DNA): TGTGCCAGCAGCCCAGCGGGAGGGAGAGCCGAGCAGTACTTC. Amino acid sequence: CASSPAGGRAEQYF. Combining the CDR3 with reference TRBV9 and TRBJ2-7 gives the whole variable domain DSGVTQTPKHLITATGQRVTLRCSPRSGDLSVYWYQQSLDQGLQFLIQYYNGEERAKGNILERFSAQQFPDLHSELNLSSLELGDSALYFCASSPAGGRAEQYFGPGTRLTVT.

This clone showed up just once. The chain carries TRBV10-2 and TRBJ2-3; 8 bases are a match to TRBD2. The V gene's germline CDR1 is WSHSY and CDR2 SAAADI. J was trimmed by 1 base and V by 2 bases; bases with no gene match: 2. CDR3 size: 15 residues. The CDR3 DNA reads as TGCGCCAGCAGTGAGCGGGAGGGCGGCACAGATACGCAGTATTTT. This sequence encodes CASSEREGGTDTQYF.

This clone was observed a single time. The chain uses TRBV5-1 and TRBJ2-5; 8 bases fit TRBD2. After removal of 0 bases from V and 2 bases from J, the junction contained 9 bases not matched to a gene. Germline CDR1 SGHRS, CDR2 YFSETQ. The CDR3 contains 17 residues. CDR3 amino acids: CASSLGEAGVDQETQYF. The CDR3 bases are TGCGCCAGCAGCTTGGGCGAAGCGGGAGTAGATCAAGAGACCCAGTACTTC.

V is TRBV20-1 and J is TRBJ2-3; D gene ambiguous. This CDR3 comprises 11 residues. V shed 2 bases and J shed 5 bases, with 5 bases lying between them. Germline loops: CDR1 DFQATT, CDR2 SNEGSKA (reference sequence). The CDR3 sequence is CSARIRDTQYF. DNA of the CDR3: TGCAGTGCTAGAATCAGAGATACGCAGTATTTT.

The chain joins TRBV5-6 to TRBJ2-5; D possibly corresponds to TRBD1 (7 bases). Between the trimmed V and J ends, which lost 1 base and 8 bases, there was a span of 12 bases. CDR3 length: 13 residues. Germline V lookup: CDR1 SGHDT, CDR2 YYEEEE. CDR3 sequence: CASSLNRGGTQYF. CDR3 nucleotides: TGTGCCAGCAGCTTGAACAGGGGAGGAACCCAGTACTTC. Looking up the rest from reference TRBV5-6 and TRBJ2-5 gives the full variable domain: DAGVTQSPTHLIKTRGQQVTLRCSPKSGHDTVSWYQQALGQGPQFIFQYYEEEERQRGNFPDRFSGHQFPNYSSELNVNALLLGDSALYLCASSLNRGGTQYFGPGTRLLVL.

With regard to this clone: This same CDR3 is encoded by further DNA sequences in the sample. The chain has TRBV27 and TRBJ2-7, with 9 bases identical to TRBD2. This CDR3 comprises 15 residues. Germline V CDR1 and CDR2: MNHEY, SMNVEV (reference sequence). V gave up 8 bases and J gave up 3 bases; unmatched junction bases: 11. The CDR3 spells CASAPRWREGYEQYF. The CDR3 nucleotides read TGTGCCAGCGCCCCTCGGTGGCGGGAGGGCTACGAGCAGTACTTC.

The chain joins TRBV4-2 to TRBJ2-3; 8 bases map to TRBD2. This CDR3 spans 16 amino acids. Looked up from germline, CDR1 is LGHNA and CDR2 is YNFKEQ. V trimming: 0 bases; J trimming: 1 base; junction bases outside the gene matches: 3. In DNA, the CDR3 is TGTGCCAGCAGCCAAGAGCGGGGGGTCGGCACAGATACGCAGTATTTT. This translates into CASSQERGVGTDTQYF.

The CDR3 loop is CASSLGGTPPDIQYF. The CDR3 bases are TGTGCCAGCAGCTTGGGCGGGACCCCCCCGGACATTCAGTACTTC. The chain links TRBV5-8 to TRBJ2-4, with D possibly being TRBD2 (6 bases). Germline V gives CDR1 SGHTS, CDR2 YDEGEE. Trimming left V 0 bases short and J 8 bases short, with 15 bases between. This CDR3 contains 15 residues. The full variable domain, in which reference TRBV5-8 and TRBJ2-4 provide the parts outside the CDR3, is EAGVTQSPTHLIKTRGQQATLRCSPISGHTSVYWYQQALGLGLQFLLWYDEGEERNRGNFPPRFSGRQFPNYSSELNVNALELEDSALYLCASSLGGTPPDIQYFGAGTRLSVL.

The chain combines TRBV6-1 with TRBJ2-7, with D possibly matching TRBD2 (7 bases). CDR3 size: 18 residues. In germline, CDR1 is MNHNS, CDR2 SASEGT. V was pared by 2 bases and J by 3 bases, with 23 bases between. The CDR3 nucleotides are TGTGCCAGCAGTGAATTTTGGGCGGGGGAGGGGGGTTACTACGAGCAGTACTTC. Translation: CASSEFWAGEGGYYEQYF.

V is TRBV19 and J is TRBJ2-2; 7 nucleotides agree with TRBD2. The CDR3 is made up of 14 amino acids. J lost 7 bases, V lost 0 bases, and 2 bases had no gene match. Looked up from germline, CDR1 is LNHDA and CDR2 is SQIVND (reference sequence). Here the CDR3 DNA reads TGTGCCAGTAGTATAGATTCGGGGGGCGGGGAGCTGTTTTTT. It encodes CASSIDSGGGELFF.

The gene calls are TRBV19 and TRBJ1-5; 7 positions agree with TRBD1. The CDR3 is 15 amino acids. CDR1 is LNHDA and CDR2 is SQIVND in the germline V gene (reference sequence). The trim removed 1 base at V and 5 bases at J, leaving 5 bases unmatched. The CDR3 spells CASSIAGQVHQPQHF. The CDR3 DNA follows: TGTGCCAGTAGTATAGCAGGACAGGTACATCAGCCCCAGCATTTT.